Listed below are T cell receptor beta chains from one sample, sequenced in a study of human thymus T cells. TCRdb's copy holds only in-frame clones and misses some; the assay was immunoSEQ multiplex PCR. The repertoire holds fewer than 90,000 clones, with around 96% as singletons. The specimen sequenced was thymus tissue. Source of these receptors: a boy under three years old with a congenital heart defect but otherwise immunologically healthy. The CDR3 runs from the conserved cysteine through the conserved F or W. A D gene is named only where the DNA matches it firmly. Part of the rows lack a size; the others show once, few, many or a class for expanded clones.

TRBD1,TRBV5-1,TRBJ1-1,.,CASSQGDREVRAFF,TGCGCCAGCAGCCAAGGAGACAGGGAAGTGAGAGCTTTCTTT
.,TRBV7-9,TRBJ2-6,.,CASSLEGLYIAGANVLTF,TGTGCCAGCAGCTTAGAAGGGCTATATATAGCTGGGGCCAACGTCCTGACTTTC
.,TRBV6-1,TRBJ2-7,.,CASEEGSDTYEQYF,TGTGCCAGCGAGGAAGGTTCTGATACCTACGAGCAGTACTTC
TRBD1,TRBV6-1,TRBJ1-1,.,CASSEPGQGNTEAFF,TGTGCCAGCAGTGAACCGGGACAGGGGAACACTGAAGCTTTCTTT
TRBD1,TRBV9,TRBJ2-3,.,CASSANRGRSTDTQYF,TGTGCCAGCAGCGCAAACAGGGGCCGGAGCACAGATACGCAGTATTTT
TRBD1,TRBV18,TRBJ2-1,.,CASSLGTGEDNEQFF,TGTGCCAGCTCACTAGGGACAGGGGAGGACAATGAGCAGTTCTTC
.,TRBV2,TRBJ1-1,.,CASSDSLGLNTEAFF,TGTGCCAGCAGTGACAGCCTTGGGTTGAACACTGAAGCTTTCTTT
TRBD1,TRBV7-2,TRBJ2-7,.,CASSWGTGDAETYEQYF,TGTGCCAGCAGCTGGGGGACAGGGGACGCCGAAACCTACGAGCAGTACTTC
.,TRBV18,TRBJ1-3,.,CASSPPKGNTIYF,TGTGCCAGCTCACCACCGAAGGGGAACACCATATATTTT
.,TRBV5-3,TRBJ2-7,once,CARSLCFNGGRSRQYF,TGTGCCAGAAGCTTGTGTTTCAATGGGGGGCGCAGCCGGCAGTACTTC
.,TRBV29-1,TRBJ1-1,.,CSVELAREAAEAFF,TGCAGCGTTGAATTAGCCAGAGAAGCCGCTGAAGCTTTCTTT
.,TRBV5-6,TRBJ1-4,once,CASSLGNREVTNEKLFF,TGTGCCAGCAGCTTGGGTAATCGGGAAGTGACTAATGAAAAACTGTTTTTT
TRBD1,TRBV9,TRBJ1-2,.,CASSAGGDYGYTF,TGTGCCAGCAGCGCAGGGGGGGACTATGGCTACACCTTC
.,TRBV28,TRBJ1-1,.,CASNCPVSPTGTNTEAFF,TGTGCCAGCAATTGTCCTGTTTCCCCGACAGGCACTAACACTGAAGCTTTCTTT
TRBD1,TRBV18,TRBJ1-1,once,CASSPSPANRGRLAFF,TGTGCCAGCTCACCATCACCGGCCAACAGGGGGCGCTTGGCTTTCTTT
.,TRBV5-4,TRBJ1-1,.,CASSNAGGSMNTEAFF,TGTGCCAGCAGTAACGCGGGGGGGAGTATGAACACTGAAGCTTTCTTT
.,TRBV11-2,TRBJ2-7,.,CASSLLTWPQGGYEQYF,TGTGCCAGCAGCTTATTGACGTGGCCCCAGGGGGGGTACGAGCAGTACTTC
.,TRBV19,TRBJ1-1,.,CASRSLNKGTPMNTEAFF,TGTGCCAGTAGATCTCTGAATAAGGGGACACCGATGAACACTGAAGCTTTCTTT
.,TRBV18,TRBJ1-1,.,CASSPRSGGRSTEAFF,TGTGCCAGCTCACCGCGGTCGGGGGGGAGGAGCACTGAAGCTTTCTTT
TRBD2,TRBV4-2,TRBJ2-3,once,CASSQDRREADTQYF,TGTGCCAGCAGCCAAGATCGCCGGGAGGCAGATACGCAGTATTTT
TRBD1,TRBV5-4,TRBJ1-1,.,CASSLTSGTGAVNTEAFF,TGTGCCAGCAGCTTGACTTCGGGGACAGGGGCGGTGAACACTGAAGCTTTCTTT
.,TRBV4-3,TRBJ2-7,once,CASSQEMAAGPTYEQYF,TGCGCCAGTAGCCAAGAAATGGCCGCCGGGCCTACCTACGAGCAGTACTTC
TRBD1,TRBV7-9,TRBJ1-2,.,CASSFGQGIRYTF,TGTGCCAGCAGCTTCGGACAGGGGATCCGCTACACCTTC
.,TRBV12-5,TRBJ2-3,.,CASAPRFERTDTQYF,TGTGCTAGTGCCCCGAGGTTTGAGCGGACAGATACGCAGTATTTT
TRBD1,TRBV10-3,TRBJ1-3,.,CAISSRQGARNTIYF,TGTGCCATCAGTTCCCGACAGGGGGCTAGAAACACCATATATTTT
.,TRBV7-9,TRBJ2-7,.,CASSFDYPTYEQYF,TGTGCCAGCAGCTTCGACTATCCTACCTACGAGCAGTACTTC
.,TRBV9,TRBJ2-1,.,CASSVPFGVSSSYNEQFF,TGTGCCAGCAGCGTTCCATTCGGGGTCTCAAGCTCCTACAATGAGCAGTTCTTC